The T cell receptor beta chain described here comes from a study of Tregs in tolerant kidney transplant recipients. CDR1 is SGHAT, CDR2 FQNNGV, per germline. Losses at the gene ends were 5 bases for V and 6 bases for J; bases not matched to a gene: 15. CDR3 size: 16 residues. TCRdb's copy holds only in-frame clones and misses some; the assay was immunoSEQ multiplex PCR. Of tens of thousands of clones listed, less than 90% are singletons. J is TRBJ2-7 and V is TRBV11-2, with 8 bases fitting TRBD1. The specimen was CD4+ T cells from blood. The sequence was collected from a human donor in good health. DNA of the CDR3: TGTGCCAGCAGCGTCAGCCGCGGACAGGGTACAGGCGAGCAGTACTTC. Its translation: CASSVSRGQGTGEQYF.